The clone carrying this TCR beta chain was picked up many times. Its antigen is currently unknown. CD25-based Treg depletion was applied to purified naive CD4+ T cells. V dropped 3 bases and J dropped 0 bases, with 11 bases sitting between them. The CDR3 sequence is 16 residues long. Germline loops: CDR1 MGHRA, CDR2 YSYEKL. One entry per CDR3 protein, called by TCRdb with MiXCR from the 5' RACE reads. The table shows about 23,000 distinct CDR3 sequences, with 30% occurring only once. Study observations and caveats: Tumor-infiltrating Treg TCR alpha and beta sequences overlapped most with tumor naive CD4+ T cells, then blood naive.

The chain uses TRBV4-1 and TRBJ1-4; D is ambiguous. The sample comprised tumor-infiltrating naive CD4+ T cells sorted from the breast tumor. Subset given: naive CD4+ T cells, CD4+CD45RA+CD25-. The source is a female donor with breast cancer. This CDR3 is CASSHRRQATNEKLFF. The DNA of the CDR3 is TGCGCCAGCAGCCACCGCCGACAAGCAACTAATGAAAAACTGTTTTTT.